This section outlines one T cell receptor beta chain sequence together with its context. The target antigen is unknown. This sample is part of a study of T-cell reconstitution after alpha-beta-depleted transplantation in children. General study findings and limits: Roughly two months post-transplant, alpha-beta T cells reportedly originated from several hundred graft clones that had expanded. The origin of high day-60 TCRbeta diversity in some patients lay in surviving recipient T cells and thymic progenitors. T cells produced anew were the main source of T-cell counts and diversity one year after transplant.

The CDR3 loop spans 13 amino acids. The V end was cut by 6 bases, the J end by 7 bases, with 16 bases between. Unique molecular identifiers were incorporated into the prepared TCRbeta library. Each CDR3 protein gets one entry after TCRdb re-called the PCR reads with MiXCR. The sample includes about 210,000 distinct CDR3 sequences, roughly 15% of them seen just once. Sequenced material: PBMCs, mostly from graft donor cells, taken 360 days after TCRalphabeta/CD19-depleted stem cell transplant. The chain carries TRBV12-3 or TRBV12-4 and TRBJ2-7; unclear D gene. The receptor comes from a male patient between 2 and 10 years old who had a stem cell transplant for acute lymphoblastic leukemia, so the T cells may come from the graft donor. CDR3 in DNA: TGTGCCAGCAGCCCTATCCCGAGGCTAGAGCAGTACTTC. Residues: CASSPIPRLEQYF.